This T cell receptor beta chain stems from a study of cytomegalovirus exposure and HLA in healthy donors. Turning to the study itself: A data release that came early held some 84 million unique TCRs from HLA-typed donors. Of the donors genotyped, several hundred in all, about 81% fell in the Caucasian-associated ancestry cluster.

Primers included in the PCR were 60 Vbeta and 13 Jbeta primers. TCRdb keeps only in-frame clones here, not all; method: immunoSEQ multiplex PCR. The top ten hold 1.4% of the sample, which has about 89,000 clones, 76% seen once. Study-level points and caveats: Reports state that TCR beta sequences accurately predicted most subjects' HLA-A and HLA-B alleles.

The CDR3 is 11 amino acids. Trimming cost V 4 bases and J 3 bases, with 3 bases left between them. Germline V gene sequence: CDR1 MNHNY, CDR2 SVGAGI (reference sequence). This clone appeared a few times. The antigen remains unidentified. Sequenced: PBMCs. V usage is TRBV6-6 and J usage is TRBJ1-1; D is undetermined. The sequence derives from a male donor in good health and CMV-seronegative. In nucleotides, the CDR3 is TGTGCCAGCAGTTTCGACACTGAAGCTTTCTTT. Translation gives CASSFDTEAFF.